A selection of T cell receptor beta chains follows, all from one sample in a study of cytomegalovirus exposure and HLA in healthy donors. The assay was immunoSEQ multiplex PCR, and TCRdb's table has in-frame clones only and misses some. Altogether some 170,000 clones are present, around 77% being singletons, with the ten largest covering 0.9% to 1.1%. The specimen sequenced was PBMCs. The receptors stem from a woman aged 35 to 49 in good health and CMV-seronegative. CDR3s leave out the opening cysteine and the closing phenylalanine or tryptophan.

>TRBV30|TRBJ2-7
AWSGLEGGEQY
>TRBV28|TRBJ1-2
ASNEGLTAYGYT
>TRBV7-9|TRBJ1-1
ASSGANRLDAF
>TRBV10-3|TRBJ2-7
AISESPGLAGTHSYEQY
>TRBV6-7|TRBJ1-5
ASSYSIGTGGTVPYSNQPQH
>TRBV5-1|TRBJ1-4
ASGRQGTNEKLF
>TRBV7-3|TRBJ1-1
ASSSGQGREAF
>TRBV19|TRBJ2-7
ASRRDRESYEQY
>TRBV5-1|TRBJ2-3
ASSRTGTDTQY
>TRBV14|TRBJ2-7
ASSYHGTYEQY
>TRBV13|TRBJ2-1
ASRREGQKRDNEQF
>TRBV27|TRBJ2-5
ASSFRTSRETQY
>TRBV18|TRBJ2-7
ASSLYREDEQY
>TRBV7-8|TRBJ1-2
ASSLGSQGRGGYT
>TRBV9|TRBJ2-5
ASSSRLVAGGETQY
>TRBV28|TRBJ2-3
ASTGPLMDTQY
>TRBV6-4|TRBJ1-2
ASRDGTGARGYT
>TRBV6-5|TRBJ2-7
ASSYSGSYEQY
>TRBV11-3|TRBJ2-1
ASSLAVSGGLYNEQF
>TRBV2|TRBJ2-3
ASKVQGSADTQY
>TRBV6-5|TRBJ1-5
ASRLQGDQPQH
>TRBV6-1|TRBJ1-1
ASIRTGGAF
>TRBV28|TRBJ1-4
ASRRGISEKLF
>TRBV29-1|TRBJ2-5
SVDPRTGDQETQY
>TRBV11-1|TRBJ2-1
ASSLAYGTEYNEQF
>TRBV9|TRBJ2-7
ASSAGLAGGRAYEQY
>TRBV2|TRBJ2-7
ASSTDSYEQY
>TRBV6-5|TRBJ1-4
ASSLQGATNEKLF
>TRBV28|TRBJ1-1
ASSSRAEAF
>TRBV7-8|TRBJ2-6
ASSGLVISGANVLT
>TRBV30|TRBJ1-4
AWSPGGGNQKLF
>TRBV10-3|TRBJ1-1
AISNREQGAAEAF
>TRBV7-9|TRBJ2-7
ASSFTIGTSGSFAYEQY
>TRBV9|TRBJ1-1
ASSVGGGLMNTEAF
>TRBV2|TRBJ2-3
ASRSGLGGTDTQY
>TRBV28|TRBJ2-3
ASSLSGLAGGSSTDTQY
>TRBV4-1|TRBJ2-7
ASSQDLPGGGLPYEQY
>TRBV4-1|TRBJ1-4
ASSQGTPGTVYEKLF
>TRBV5-1|TRBJ2-1
ASSTGLGFGNEQF
>TRBV15|TRBJ1-1
ATSRDGRANTEAF
>TRBV10-2|TRBJ2-1
ASTRTSPDNEQF
>TRBV4-2|TRBJ2-7
ASSQERGNIYEQY
>TRBV25-1|TRBJ2-1
ASSEAHSASGSSGEQF